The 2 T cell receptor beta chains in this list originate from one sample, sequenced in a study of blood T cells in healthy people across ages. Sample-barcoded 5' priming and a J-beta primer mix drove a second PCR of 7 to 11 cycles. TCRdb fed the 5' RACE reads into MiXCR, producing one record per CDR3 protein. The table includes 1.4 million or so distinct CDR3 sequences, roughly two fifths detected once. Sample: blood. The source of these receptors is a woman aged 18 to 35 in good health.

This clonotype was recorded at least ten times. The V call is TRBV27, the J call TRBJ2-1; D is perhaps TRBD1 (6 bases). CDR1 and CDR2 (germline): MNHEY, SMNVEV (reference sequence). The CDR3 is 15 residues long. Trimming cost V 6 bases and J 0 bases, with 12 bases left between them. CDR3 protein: CASRLGQSSYNEQFF. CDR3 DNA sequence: TGTGCCAGCAGGCTCGGACAGAGCTCCTACAATGAGCAGTTCTTC.

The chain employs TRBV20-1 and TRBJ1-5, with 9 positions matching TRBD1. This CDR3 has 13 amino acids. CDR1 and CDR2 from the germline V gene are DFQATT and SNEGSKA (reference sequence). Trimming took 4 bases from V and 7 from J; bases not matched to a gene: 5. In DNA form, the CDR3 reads TGCAGTGCTATCAGGACAGGGGAACAGCCCCAGCATTTT. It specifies CSAIRTGEQPQHF.